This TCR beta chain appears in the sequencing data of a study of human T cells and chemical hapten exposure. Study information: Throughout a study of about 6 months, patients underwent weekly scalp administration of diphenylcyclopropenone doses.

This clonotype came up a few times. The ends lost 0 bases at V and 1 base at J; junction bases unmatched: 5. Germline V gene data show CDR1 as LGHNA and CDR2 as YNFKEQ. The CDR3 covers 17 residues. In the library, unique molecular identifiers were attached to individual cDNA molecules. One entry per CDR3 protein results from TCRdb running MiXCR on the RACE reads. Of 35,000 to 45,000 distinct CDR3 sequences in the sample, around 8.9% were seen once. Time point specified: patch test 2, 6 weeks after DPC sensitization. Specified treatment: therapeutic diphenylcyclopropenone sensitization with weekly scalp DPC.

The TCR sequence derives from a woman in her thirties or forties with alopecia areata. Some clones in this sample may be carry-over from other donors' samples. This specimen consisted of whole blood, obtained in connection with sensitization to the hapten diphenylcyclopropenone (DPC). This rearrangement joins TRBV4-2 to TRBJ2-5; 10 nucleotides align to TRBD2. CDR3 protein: CASSQDSGLAVQETQYF. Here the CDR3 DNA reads TGTGCCAGCAGCCAAGATTCCGGACTAGCGGTCCAAGAGACCCAGTACTTC.